This record concerns one TCR beta chain sequence. Original data processing: The assay estimated nucleated cells by amplifying reference gene primers. Libraries were prepared by immunoSEQ multiplex PCR; TCRdb keeps only in-frame clonotypes and omits some of them. V, J and clone size were drawn from that table, and D and trimming were deduced from the DNA. The repertoire holds fewer than 130,000 clones, with 80% to 90% as singletons. This sample is part of a study of blood T cell repertoires in COVID-19. The wider study: Sites across the United States, Italy and Spain contributed samples from acute and convalescent COVID-19. Sources were T cells, B-cell-depleted T cells, or PBMCs; the material itself was cDNA or gDNA.

V trimming: 3 bases; J trimming: 3 bases; junction bases outside the gene matches: 12. The CDR3 is 17 residues long. CDR1 SEHNR and CDR2 FQNEAQ come from the germline V gene (reference sequence). Sample: peripheral blood. This chain joins TRBV7-9 and TRBJ2-5, with 8 bases aligning to TRBD1. This clonotype originated in an elderly woman with acute or convalescent COVID-19. The CDR3 is CASSFEYRGIGEETQYF. DNA for the CDR3: TGTGCCAGCAGCTTTGAGTACAGGGGGATCGGCGAAGAGACCCAGTACTTC.